Below are 3 T cell receptor beta chains sequenced from a single sample in a study of cytomegalovirus exposure and HLA in healthy donors. It was with 60 Vbeta and 13 Jbeta primers that the PCR ran. Generated by immunoSEQ multiplex PCR, the TCRdb table keeps only in-frame clones and is missing some. The table for this sample gives 70,000 or so clones. Sequenced sample: PBMCs. The receptors derive from a female donor in good health and CMV-seropositive.

The V gene is TRBV6-5, the J gene TRBJ2-7, with 8 positions matching TRBD2. The germline CDR1 and CDR2 sequences are MNHEY and SVGAGI. Trimming at V came to 3 bases and at J to 2 bases, leaving 9 bases not matched to a gene. The CDR3 has 16 amino acids. The CDR3 loop reads CASSYGQPGLAYEQYF. The DNA for the CDR3 is TGTGCCAGCAGTTATGGACAACCGGGACTAGCCTACGAGCAGTACTTC.

This chain uses TRBV7-6 with TRBJ2-7; D may be TRBD1 (5 bases). V lost 5 bases, J lost 2 bases, and 13 bases lay in between. Germline assignment: CDR1 SGHVS and CDR2 FNYEAQ. The CDR3 is 14 residues long. The CDR3 coding sequence is TGTGCCAGCAGCCCGGAGATAGGGGCCTACGAGCAGTACTTC. Translating it yields CASSPEIGAYEQYF.

The rearrangement joins TRBV30 to TRBJ2-1, with TRBD1 matching 7 bases. The CDR3 sequence is 11 residues long. V shed 2 bases, J shed 10 bases, and the junction held 2 bases outside the gene matches. Germline values: CDR1 GTSNPN, CDR2 SVGIG (reference sequence). The chain's CDR3 is CAWSTGDEQFF. CDR3 bases: TGTGCCTGGAGTACAGGGGACGAGCAGTTCTTC.